Presented here are 17 T cell receptor beta chains from one specimen sequenced in a study of blood T cell repertoires in COVID-19. This table comes from immunoSEQ multiplex PCR, and its TCRdb copy is limited to in-frame clones, with some not included. This sample has some 90,000 clones, with roughly 90% found just once. Sequencing was performed on peripheral blood. The source of these receptors is a man in his forties or fifties with COVID-19, enrolled during active disease.

V is TRBV7-2 and J is TRBJ2-7; maybe TRBD1 (6 bases). There are 16 residues in the CDR3. Trimming removed 5 bases from V and 3 bases from J, with 20 bases in between. CDR1 and CDR2 from the germline V gene are SGHTA and FQGNSA. For the CDR3, the DNA is TGTGCCAGCAGCCTCACGCGACAGGAACCATTCTACGAGCAGTACTTC. It encodes CASSLTRQEPFYEQYF.

This rearrangement joins TRBV6-4 to TRBJ1-2; no reliable D call. The length of the CDR3 is 16 residues. V gave up 0 bases and J gave up 2 bases, with 13 bases separating them. From germline, CDR1 is MRHNA and CDR2 SNTAGT. The CDR3 is CASSDSHGARNYGYTF. The CDR3 region has the DNA TGTGCCAGCAGTGACTCTCATGGTGCCCGGAACTATGGCTACACCTTC.

This chain joins TRBV6-5 and TRBJ2-7; 10 bases agree with TRBD1. Germline trimming cut 6 bases from V and 4 bases from J; bases unmatched to any gene: 6. The CDR3 totals 14 residues. CDR1 and CDR2 from the germline V gene are MNHEY and SVGAGI. The DNA for the CDR3 is TGTGCCAGCAGAAGACAGGGGGCCGGGTACGAGCAGTACTTC. Its translation is CASRRQGAGYEQYF.

In this sample, this clone turned up once. The chain employs TRBV18 and TRBJ1-5; D remains unclear. The germline CDR1 and CDR2 sequences are KGHSH and LQKENI. This CDR3 comprises 13 residues. Trimming took off 2 bases at V and 3 bases at J, with 5 bases between the two ends. DNA for the CDR3: TGTGCCAGCTCACCAGGGCACAATCAGCCCCAGCATTTT. Amino acids: CASSPGHNQPQHF.

This clone was seen just once. V usage is TRBV5-6 and J usage is TRBJ2-5; no definite D call. Germline lookup yields CDR1 SGHDT and CDR2 YYEEEE. The V and J ends lost 4 bases and 5 bases respectively, with 9 bases between them. The CDR3 is 12 residues long. CDR3 sequence reads: CASSGPSETQYF. The DNA of the CDR3 is TGTGCCAGCAGCGGCCCATCGGAGACCCAGTACTTC. Full variable domain (remainder filled in from reference TRBV5-6 and TRBJ2-5): DAGVTQSPTHLIKTRGQQVTLRCSPKSGHDTVSWYQQALGQGPQFIFQYYEEEERQRGNFPDRFSGHQFPNYSSELNVNALLLGDSALYLCASSGPSETQYFGPGTRLLVL.

Written as DNA, the CDR3 is TGCAGTGCGTGGACAGAAGAGACCCAGTACTTC. Encoded protein: CSAWTEETQYF. This chain connects TRBV20-1 to TRBJ2-5; TRBD1 is a possible D gene (6 bases). The V gene lost 6 bases and the J gene lost 3 bases, with 8 bases spanning the gap. The germline V gene has CDR1 DFQATT and CDR2 SNEGSKA (reference sequence). The CDR3 is made up of 11 amino acids.

This chain uses TRBV3-1 (or the pseudogene TRBV3-2) with TRBJ1-4, with TRBD1 identical over 8 bases. The junction had 8 bases not matched to a gene; V was cut back by 5 bases and J by 15 bases. This CDR3 has 12 residues. Germline values: CDR1 LGHDT, CDR2 YNNKEL (reference sequence). The CDR3 reads CASSGRTGTLFF. As DNA, the CDR3 is TGTGCCAGCAGCGGTCGGACAGGGACGTTGTTTTTT.

The chain combines TRBV28 with TRBJ2-7, with D unclear. V was shortened by 4 bases and J by 2 bases, with 9 bases between the two germline ends. The germline gives CDR1 MDHEN, CDR2 SYDVKM. This CDR3 is 13 amino acids long. In DNA form, the CDR3 reads TGTGCCAGCAGTTATGGCGGAACCTACGAGCAGTACTTC. Encoded protein: CASSYGGTYEQYF.

This chain uses TRBV9 with TRBJ1-5, with TRBD1 matching 8 bases. In germline, CDR1 is SGDLS, CDR2 YYNGEE. V gave up 3 bases and J gave up 6 bases; unmatched junction bases: 5. The CDR3 loop spans 14 amino acids. The CDR3: CASSEQGVGQPQHF. In DNA form, the CDR3 reads TGTGCCAGCAGCGAACAGGGGGTGGGTCAGCCCCAGCATTTT.

Written as DNA, the CDR3 is TGTGCCAGCAGCCTCCCGGGACAGGGGAACACCGGGGAGCTGTTTTTT. Protein sequence: CASSLPGQGNTGELFF. The chain employs TRBV5-8 and TRBJ2-2; 9 nucleotides align to TRBD1. V shed 4 bases and J 1 base; nucleotides not matched to a gene: 5. Germline CDR1 SGHTS, CDR2 YDEGEE. The CDR3 extends over 16 amino acids. Using reference TRBV5-8 and TRBJ2-2 for the parts outside the CDR3, the full variable domain is EAGVTQSPTHLIKTRGQQATLRCSPISGHTSVYWYQQALGLGLQFLLWYDEGEERNRGNFPPRFSGRQFPNYSSELNVNALELEDSALYLCASSLPGQGNTGELFFGEGSRLTVL.

This clone was observed a single time. V gene TRBV6-2 or TRBV6-3 combines with J gene TRBJ1-2; D is uncertain. Germline CDR1 reads MNHEY; CDR2 reads SVGEGT. CDR3 length: 14 amino acids. V lost 2 bases and J lost 5, with 12 bases in between. The CDR3 DNA is TGTGCCAGCAGTTACGATGGCAGTGCATATGGCTACACCTTC. Translating gives CASSYDGSAYGYTF.

This clone came up once. The V and J genes are TRBV7-3 and TRBJ2-3; TRBD2 aligns across 9 bases. After removal of 3 bases from V and 2 bases from J, the junction contained 9 bases not matched to a gene. Germline V gene sequence: CDR1 SGHTA, CDR2 FQGTGA. The CDR3 covers 17 residues. The CDR3 nucleotides read TGTGCCAGCAGCTTGCGGGGGGGCCCAAGCTACACAGATACGCAGTATTTT. As protein: CASSLRGGPSYTDTQYF.

This chain links TRBV2 with TRBJ1-1, with 7 positions matching TRBD1. CDR1 is SNHLY and CDR2 is FYNNEI in the germline V gene. V lost 5 bases, J lost 8 bases, and 8 bases stayed unmatched. This CDR3 spans 13 amino acids. CDR3 sequence (DNA): TGTGCCAGCAGTCCCCAGCGACAGGGCGAAGCTTTCTTT. Amino acid sequence: CASSPQRQGEAFF.

The chain is built from TRBV10-3 and TRBJ1-5, with unresolved D. V lost 6 bases and J lost 7, with 13 bases in between. The length of the CDR3 is 13 residues. Germline CDR1 ENHRY, CDR2 SYGVKD. DNA of the CDR3: TGTGCCATCAGGGCGGGCATGAGGCAGCCCCAGCATTTT. Amino acids: CAIRAGMRQPQHF.

The chain couples TRBV20-1 to TRBJ1-4; D ambiguous. Germline V lookup: CDR1 DFQATT, CDR2 SNEGSKA (reference sequence). Trimming removed 3 bases from V and 4 bases from J, with 12 bases in between. The CDR3 runs to 14 residues. The CDR3 reads CSASLGRVNEKLFF. The CDR3 region has the DNA TGCAGTGCTAGTTTGGGGAGGGTTAATGAAAAACTGTTTTTT.

This sequence joins TRBV6-5 and TRBJ1-1; possibly TRBD1 for D (6 bases). CDR3 length: 15 amino acids. The ends were cut back, 6 bases at V and 1 base at J, with 15 bases in the middle. CDR1 is MNHEY and CDR2 is SVGAGI in the germline V gene. The CDR3 region has the DNA TGTGCCAGCAGATCGAATAGGGGGGGGAACACTGAAGCTTTCTTT. This gives the protein CASRSNRGGNTEAFF.

V usage is TRBV29-1 and J usage is TRBJ1-1; D not resolved. The V end was cut by 4 bases, the J end by 3 bases, with 12 bases between. Looked up from germline, CDR1 is SQVTM and CDR2 is ANQGSEA. CDR3 size: 13 residues. The chain's CDR3 is CSVVLRWDTEAFF. In DNA form, the CDR3 reads TGCAGCGTTGTTCTCAGGTGGGACACTGAAGCTTTCTTT.